This T cell receptor beta chain appears in the sequencing data of a study of cytomegalovirus exposure and HLA in healthy donors. Regarding the study as a whole: In vitro assays verified that three CMV-associated chains recognized CMV antigens specifically. TCR beta sequences numbering 16,951 were associated with HLA alleles at 0.05 false discovery rate in a later analysis.

60 Vbeta and 13 Jbeta primers were used in PCR. Sequenced by immunoSEQ multiplex PCR; TCRdb stores in-frame clones only, minus some. The sample contains about 170,000 clones, roughly 79% of which appear only once. Concerning this clone itself: The target antigen is unknown.

Germline CDR1 SGHTA, CDR2 FQGNSA. This CDR3 has 16 residues. V dropped 5 bases and J dropped 1; count of bases not matched to a gene: 7. The chain recombines TRBV7-2 with TRBJ2-3, with 9 bases lining up with TRBD2. This clonotype originated in a woman aged 45-59 years in good health and CMV-seropositive. The sequenced sample consisted of PBMCs. The CDR3 bases are TGTGCCAGCAGCCTGACTAGCGGATCTGGCACAGATACGCAGTATTTT. This sequence encodes CASSLTSGSGTDTQYF.